The 13 T cell receptor beta chains below come from one sample, sequenced in a study of beta chain features in type 1 diabetes. No antigen has been identified for these receptors. The study reverse transcribed the entire isolated RNA, so it sequenced expressed TCRB transcripts. Measured with immunoSEQ multiplex PCR; TCRdb has only the in-frame clones, and not every one. The sample contains 140,000 or so clones, around an eighth of which appear only once. Study observations and caveats: A moderate, significant TCRB CDR3 shortening appeared in type 1 diabetes across four CD4+ subsets.

Material for sequencing was central memory CD4+ T cells from blood. These TCRs come from a man aged 18 to 35 with type 1 diabetes.

This clone appeared a few times. The chain has TRBV19 and TRBJ2-5; 8 bases are shared with TRBD2. Trimming cost V 4 bases and J 7 bases; bases outside gene matches: 11. The CDR3 extends over 15 amino acids. Germline CDR1 reads LNHDA; CDR2 reads SQIVND (reference sequence). The chain's CDR3 is CASSTTGGTGGTQYF. DNA for the CDR3: TGTGCCAGTAGTACCACGGGAGGGACCGGCGGGACCCAGTACTTC.

In this sample, this clone turned up a few times. V gene TRBV19 combines with J gene TRBJ2-1, with TRBD2 matching 10 bases. Germline assignment: CDR1 LNHDA and CDR2 SQIVND (reference sequence). There are 18 residues in the CDR3. Trimming at V came to 6 bases and at J to 2 bases, leaving 13 bases not matched to a gene. The DNA for the CDR3 is TGTGCCAGTAGAAGTAGCGGGGGGCCCATACTCCCCTACAATGAGCAGTTCTTC. Protein: CASRSSGGPILPYNEQFF. The full variable domain, completed using reference TRBV19 and TRBJ2-1, is DGGITQSPKYLFRKEGQNVTLSCEQNLNHDAMYWYRQDPGQGLRLIYYSQIVNDFQKGDIAEGYSVSREKKESFPLTVTSAQKNPTAFYLCASRSSGGPILPYNEQFFGPGTRLTVL.

V is TRBV27 and J is TRBJ1-6; TRBD1 is a possible D gene (5 bases). The CDR3 runs to 13 residues. The V end lost 6 bases, the J end lost 10 bases, and 13 bases lay between the germline ends. Germline assignment: CDR1 MNHEY and CDR2 SMNVEV (reference sequence). The CDR3 region is CASRLLRESPLHF. The CDR3 nucleotides read TGTGCCAGCAGATTACTCAGGGAATCACCCCTCCACTTT.

This clone occurred a few times. The sample has other DNA sequences that encode this CDR3 too. The J gene is TRBJ1-3, the V gene TRBV18; D not certain. V was pared by 5 bases and J by 1 base, with 9 bases between. Germline lookup yields CDR1 KGHSH and CDR2 LQKENI. This CDR3 region has 14 residues. CDR3 in amino acids: CASSADISGNTIYF. Here the CDR3 DNA reads TGTGCCAGCTCAGCGGATATTTCTGGAAACACCATATATTTT.

In this sample, this clone turned up a few times. The CDR3 region has the DNA TGTGCCAGCAGTGAAGACGGCAGTCCAACCTACGAGCAGTACTTC. Its protein product is CASSEDGSPTYEQYF. The chain carries TRBV25-1 and TRBJ2-7; D gene ambiguous. Trimming took off 2 bases at V and 2 bases at J, with 13 bases between the two ends. CDR3 length: 15 amino acids. CDR1 and CDR2 from the germline V gene are MGHDK and SYGVNS.

Here the CDR3 DNA reads TGCGCCAGAACCCGGAGACAGGGGAATTCACCCCTCCACTTT. This translates into CARTRRQGNSPLHF. The rearrangement uses TRBV5-1 and TRBJ1-6; 8 nucleotides line up with TRBD1. Trimming took 8 bases from V and 7 from J; bases not matched to a gene: 8. Germline CDR1 is SGHRS and CDR2 is YFSETQ. The CDR3 contains 14 residues.

This clone showed up just a few times. The chain couples TRBV2 to TRBJ2-5; D tentatively fits TRBD1 or TRBD2 (5 bases each). Per the germline V gene, CDR1 is SNHLY and CDR2 is FYNNEI. There are 14 residues in the CDR3. The V end was cut by 6 bases, the J end by 2 bases, with 13 bases between. The CDR3 DNA is TGTGCCAGCAGCCGGGACGCCAAGCAAGAGACCCAGTACTTC. It encodes CASSRDAKQETQYF. Full variable domain (rest looked up from reference TRBV2 and TRBJ2-5): EPEVTQTPSHQVTQMGQEVILRCVPISNHLYFYWYRQILGQKVEFLVSFYNNEISEKSEIFDDQFSVERPDGSNFTLKIRSTKLEDSAMYFCASSRDAKQETQYFGPGTRLLVL.

This clone was seen a handful of times. The V call is TRBV19, the J call TRBJ2-7; D unclear. This CDR3 is built from 14 residues. Germline V gene sequence: CDR1 LNHDA, CDR2 SQIVND (reference sequence). The V end lost 10 bases, the J end lost 4 bases, and 20 bases lay between the germline ends. For the CDR3, the DNA is TGTGCCACCCGAGTGGGTAGTGGAACATACGAGCAGTACTTC. Protein: CATRVGSGTYEQYF.

This clone showed up just a few times. The rearrangement joins TRBV19 to TRBJ2-6; 7 nucleotides align to TRBD1. Germline V gene lookup returns CDR1 LNHDA and CDR2 SQIVND (reference sequence). V shed 4 bases and J 2 bases; nucleotides not matched to a gene: 5. This CDR3 is built from 16 residues. The CDR3 spells CASSSTGVPGANVLTF. DNA for the CDR3: TGTGCCAGTAGTAGTACAGGGGTCCCTGGGGCCAACGTCCTGACTTTC.

This chain links TRBV10-3 with TRBJ2-5; TRBD2 is a possible D gene (6 bases). This CDR3 comprises 14 residues. With 2 bases removed from V and 2 bases from J, the gap between germline ends came to 9 bases. Germline CDR1 is ENHRY and CDR2 is SYGVKD. CDR3 DNA sequence: TGTGCCATCAGTGAGCCGACTAGGCAAGAGACCCAGTACTTC. Protein: CAISEPTRQETQYF.

This clone was seen more than once but under ten times. The chain carries TRBV10-3 and TRBJ2-3, with a tentative D call TRBD2 (7 bases). The CDR3 runs to 15 residues. Trimming cost V 8 bases and J 2 bases, with 17 bases left between them. CDR1 and CDR2 (germline): ENHRY, SYGVKD. DNA of the CDR3: TGTGCCATCCACGGGGGGCAGCTATTCACAGATACGCAGTATTTT. Translating it yields CAIHGGQLFTDTQYF.

As regards this clone: The junction and the germline gene differ at one end; a read error may be behind it. This chain connects TRBV30 to TRBJ2-7; possibly TRBD1 for D (6 bases). The CDR3 runs to 17 residues. Germline CDR1 GTSNPN, CDR2 SVGIG (reference sequence). CDR3 in DNA: TGTGCCTCGAGTGCAGCCGGACCCGAAGGGGGATCGTACGAGCAGTACTTC. Its protein product is CASSAAGPEGGSYEQYF.

The V gene is TRBV4-2, the J gene TRBJ1-2; 7 nucleotides line up with TRBD1. The CDR3 consists of 16 residues. V lost 4 bases to trimming and J lost 0 bases; unmatched junction nucleotides: 8. Germline values: CDR1 LGHNA, CDR2 YNFKEQ. CDR3 protein: CASSPGGAETNYGYTF. For the CDR3, the DNA is TGTGCCAGCAGCCCAGGGGGGGCAGAGACTAACTATGGCTACACCTTC.